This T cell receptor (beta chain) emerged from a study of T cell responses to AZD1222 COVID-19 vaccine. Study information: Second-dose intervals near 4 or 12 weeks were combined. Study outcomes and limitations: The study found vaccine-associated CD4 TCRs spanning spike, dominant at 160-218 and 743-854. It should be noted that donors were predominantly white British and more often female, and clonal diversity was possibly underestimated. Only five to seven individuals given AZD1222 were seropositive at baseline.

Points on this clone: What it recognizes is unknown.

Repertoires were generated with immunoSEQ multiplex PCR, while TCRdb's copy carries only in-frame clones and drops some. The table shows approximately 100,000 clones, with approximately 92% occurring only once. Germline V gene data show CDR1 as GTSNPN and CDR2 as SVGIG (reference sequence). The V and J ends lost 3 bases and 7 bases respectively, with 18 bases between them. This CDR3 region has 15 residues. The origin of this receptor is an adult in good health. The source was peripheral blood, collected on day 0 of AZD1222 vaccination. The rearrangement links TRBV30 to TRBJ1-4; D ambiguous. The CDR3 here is CAWSQGLMKGEKLFF. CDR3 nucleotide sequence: TGTGCCTGGAGCCAAGGGCTTATGAAGGGTGAAAAACTGTTTTTT.